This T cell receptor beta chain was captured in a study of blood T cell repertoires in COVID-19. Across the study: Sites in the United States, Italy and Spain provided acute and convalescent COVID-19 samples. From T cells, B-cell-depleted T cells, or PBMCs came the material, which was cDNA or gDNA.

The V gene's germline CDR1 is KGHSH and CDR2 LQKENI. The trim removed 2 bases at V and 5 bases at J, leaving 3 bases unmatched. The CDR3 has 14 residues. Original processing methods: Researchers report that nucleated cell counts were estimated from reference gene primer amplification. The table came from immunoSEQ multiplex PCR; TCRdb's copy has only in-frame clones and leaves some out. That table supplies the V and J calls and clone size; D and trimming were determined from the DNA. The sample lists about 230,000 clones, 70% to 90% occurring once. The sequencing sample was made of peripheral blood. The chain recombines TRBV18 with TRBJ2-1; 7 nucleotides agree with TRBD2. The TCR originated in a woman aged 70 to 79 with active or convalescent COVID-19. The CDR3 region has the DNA TGTGCCAGCTCACCAAGGCTAGCGGACAATGAGCAGTTCTTC. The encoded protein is CASSPRLADNEQFF.